The sequence of this TCR beta chain was determined in a study of early T cells in non-severe SARS-CoV-2 infection. In the study overall: Sequenced material consisted of bulk RNA (from unsorted whole blood), and chains were unpaired.

Each single cDNA molecule received a unique molecular identifier. Via MiXCR, TCRdb re-called the 5' RACE reads, giving one row per CDR3 protein. The sample includes 22,000 or so distinct CDR3 sequences, around 4.5% of them seen just once. Deletions cut 4 bases from V and 4 bases from J, with 10 bases between. Germline V lookup: CDR1 SGHVS, CDR2 FQNEAQ. The length of the CDR3 is 13 residues. This chain uses TRBV7-8 with TRBJ1-1; D perhaps matches TRBD1 (5 bases). The source material was whole blood. This receptor was identified in an adult who was a healthcare worker with PCR-confirmed SARS-CoV-2 infection or an uninfected control (not recorded which). The CDR3 region is CASSSNTGTEAFF. The CDR3 DNA follows: TGTGCCAGCAGCTCGAATACAGGCACTGAAGCTTTCTTT.